The 32 T cell receptor beta chains presented below share a single source sample, sequenced in a study of response to subunit inactivated influenza vaccine. TCRdb analysed the RT-PCR reads with MiXCR anew, one entry per CDR3 protein. The sample carries over 150,000 distinct CDR3 sequences, approximately 12% recorded once. The source material was CD8+ T cells sorted from PBMCs, sampled around 25 months after vaccination. The receptors derive from a man in his fifties or sixties who received an inactivated influenza vaccine.

Comments on this clonotype: The germline gene is not matched at one end of the junction; a read error may be the cause. The J gene is TRBJ2-7, the V gene TRBV20-1; no clear D. This CDR3 has 11 residues. Germline CDR1 DFQATT, CDR2 SNEGSKA (reference sequence). The CDR3 sequence is CGATPLLEQYF. DNA of the CDR3: TGCGGTGCTACCCCGCTCCTCGAGCAGTACTTC.

This clonotype was seen only a few times. The chain recombines TRBV2 with TRBJ1-2; 8 positions agree with TRBD1. Per the germline V gene, CDR1 is SNHLY and CDR2 is FYNNEI. Trimming at V came to 10 bases and at J to 6 bases, leaving 7 bases not matched to a gene. CDR3 length equals 12 residues. The CDR3 here is CANPGQVNGYTF. The CDR3 DNA reads as TGTGCCAACCCGGGACAGGTTAATGGCTACACCTTC. The full variable domain, with the rest looked up from reference TRBV2 and TRBJ1-2, is EPEVTQTPSHQVTQMGQEVILRCVPISNHLYFYWYRQILGQKVEFLVSFYNNEISEKSEIFDDQFSVERPDGSNFTLKIRSTKLEDSAMYFCANPGQVNGYTFGSGTRLTVV.

The CDR3 DNA follows: TGTGCAAGTCGCGCGCTGAAGGAGAGTTCGGGAGCCCAGTACTTC. Its protein product is CASRALKESSGAQYF. The chain joins TRBV12-2 to TRBJ2-5. TRBV12-2 is marked as a pseudogene. The CDR3 is 15 residues long.

The gene calls are TRBV7-9 and TRBJ2-1; maybe TRBD2 (6 bases). In germline, CDR1 is SEHNR, CDR2 FQNEAQ (reference sequence). The CDR3 totals 12 residues. Trimming took 1 base from V and 12 from J, leaving 10 bases between them. The chain's CDR3 is CASSLVLRGQFF. DNA for the CDR3: TGTGCCAGCAGCTTAGTATTGCGGGGGCAGTTCTTC.

In this sample, this clonotype is medium-sized. The chain uses TRBV7-8 and TRBJ2-7; 9 bases map to TRBD1. This CDR3 region has 17 residues. Losses at the gene ends were 5 bases for V and 0 bases for J; bases not matched to a gene: 11. Germline lookup yields CDR1 SGHVS and CDR2 FQNEAQ. The CDR3 loop reads CASSPNPGTGSSYEQYF. The CDR3 nucleotides read TGTGCCAGCAGCCCAAACCCCGGGACAGGGAGCTCCTACGAGCAGTACTTC.

This clonotype occurred many times. The chain is built from TRBV15 and TRBJ2-7, with D possibly being TRBD2 (5 bases). The CDR3 has 15 residues. Trimming pared 3 bases from V and 3 bases from J, leaving 15 bases between. Per the germline V gene, CDR1 is LNHNV and CDR2 is YYDKDF (reference sequence). CDR3 in amino acids: CATSSSLDGIYEQYF. The CDR3 DNA reads as TGTGCCACCAGCAGTTCGTTGGACGGGATCTACGAGCAGTACTTC.

The chain joins TRBV28 to TRBJ2-1; the match to TRBD2 covers 12 bases. Germline trimming cut 2 bases from V and 5 bases from J; bases unmatched to any gene: 4. This CDR3 contains 16 residues. Germline CDR1 and CDR2: MDHEN and SYDVKM. CDR3 residues: CASSLLAGGPNNEQFF. CDR3 coding DNA: TGTGCCAGCAGTTTACTAGCGGGAGGGCCGAACAATGAGCAGTTCTTC.

This clonotype was seen ten or more times. The V gene is TRBV4-1, the J gene TRBJ2-7; D unclear. This CDR3 comprises 13 residues. V lost 1 base, J lost 5 bases, and 9 bases lay in between. Germline V lookup: CDR1 MGHRA, CDR2 YSYEKL. The chain's CDR3 is CASSQVPHHEQYF. The CDR3 DNA reads as TGCGCCAGCAGCCAAGTTCCCCACCACGAGCAGTACTTC.

This chain connects TRBV19 to TRBJ2-7; TRBD1 matches at 8 bases. Germline V CDR1 and CDR2: LNHDA, SQIVND (reference sequence). The CDR3 loop spans 13 amino acids. V lost 3 bases and J lost 6; bases outside the gene matches: 4. The CDR3 here is CASSMGTGSEQYF. DNA for the CDR3: TGTGCCAGTAGTATGGGGACAGGTTCCGAGCAGTACTTC.

The chain is built from TRBV14 and TRBJ1-1; D call uncertain. With 1 base removed from V and 0 bases from J, the gap between germline ends came to 6 bases. Germline V gene lookup returns CDR1 SGHDN and CDR2 FVKESK. This CDR3 comprises 14 residues. CDR3 loop: CASSQGQVNTEAFF. In DNA, the CDR3 is TGTGCCAGCAGCCAAGGTCAGGTGAACACTGAAGCTTTCTTT.

The rearrangement joins TRBV10-3 to TRBJ2-7; D is perhaps TRBD1 (6 bases). The CDR3 totals 14 residues. Trimming removed 6 bases from V and 5 bases from J, with 17 bases in between. Germline V gene lookup returns CDR1 ENHRY and CDR2 SYGVKD. CDR3 nucleotides: TGTGCCATCAGCCTTACCGGGACAAGCGACGAGCAGTACTTC. Amino acid sequence: CAISLTGTSDEQYF.

This clonotype was counted at least ten times. The chain joins TRBV4-3 to TRBJ2-1, with D uncertain. This CDR3 has 17 residues. Germline lookup yields CDR1 LGHNA and CDR2 YSLEER. Trimming stripped 3 bases from V and 1 base from J, with 16 bases between. CDR3 DNA sequence: TGCGCCAGCAGCCACGCCACTCGACTGGCATCCTACAATGAGCAGTTCTTC. Its translation is CASSHATRLASYNEQFF.

This clonotype has a count of ten or more. The V and J genes are TRBV4-2 and TRBJ2-1; 8 bases agree with TRBD2. V shed 7 bases and J 9 bases; nucleotides not matched to a gene: 20. Germline CDR1 LGHNA, CDR2 YNFKEQ. This CDR3 contains 17 residues. CDR3 bases: TGTGCCAGCACCCCCCATGATTCGGGAGGGCCCTCTGCTGAGCAGTTCTTC. It is translated as CASTPHDSGGPSAEQFF.

The chain joins TRBV20-1 to TRBJ2-7; D remains ambiguous. The CDR3 length is 15 residues. CDR1 DFQATT and CDR2 SNEGSKA come from the germline V gene (reference sequence). Trimming took off 7 bases at V and 0 bases at J, with 19 bases between the two ends. CDR3 amino acids: CSGHSISDSSYEQYF. CDR3 in DNA: TGCAGTGGCCATTCGATTTCGGATAGCTCCTACGAGCAGTACTTC.

The gene calls are TRBV6-6 and TRBJ1-2, with unresolved D. V lost 4 bases, J lost 4 bases, and 10 bases lay in between. This CDR3 spans 13 amino acids. Germline CDR1 reads MNHNY; CDR2 reads SVGAGI (reference sequence). CDR3: CASSSVTFYGYTF. In nucleotides, the CDR3 is TGTGCCAGCAGTTCGGTCACCTTCTATGGCTACACCTTC.

The J gene is TRBJ2-1, the V gene TRBV7-6, with unresolved D. The V end lost 1 base, the J end lost 0 bases, and 13 bases lay between the germline ends. The CDR3 spans 17 residues. CDR1 is SGHVS and CDR2 is FNYEAQ in the germline V gene. The CDR3 DNA follows: TGTGCCAGCAGCTTAGAGCCAGGTTCGAGCTCCTACAATGAGCAGTTCTTC. This gives the protein CASSLEPGSSSYNEQFF.

A remark on this clonotype: At one boundary the junction diverges from the germline segment, which might be a read error. The genes are TRBV19 and TRBJ2-2; D perhaps matches TRBD2 (7 bases). Germline loops: CDR1 LNHDA, CDR2 SQIVND (reference sequence). CDR3 length: 16 amino acids. CDR3 nucleotide sequence: TGTGCCAGTACCCGGATGGGGGGGCTGAGCACCGTGGAGCTGTTTTTT. Translation gives CASTRMGGLSTVELFF.

J is TRBJ2-1 and V is TRBV11-1, with 9 bases identical to TRBD2. This CDR3 spans 19 amino acids. Germline CDR1 SGHAT, CDR2 FQDESV (reference sequence). V shed 1 base, J shed 0 bases, and the junction held 10 bases outside the gene matches. CDR3: CASSLEWGGGAASYNEQFF. In DNA form, the CDR3 reads TGTGCCAGCAGCTTAGAATGGGGCGGGGGGGCCGCCTCCTACAATGAGCAGTTCTTC.

There are a few counts of this clonotype. The chain combines TRBV12-3 or TRBV12-4 with TRBJ1-2; D remains unclear. Trimming left V 6 bases short and J 8 bases short, with 16 bases between. CDR3 length: 13 residues. CDR3 region: CASSLSGPAGYTF. In nucleotides, the CDR3 is TGTGCCAGCAGCCTCAGCGGCCCGGCAGGCTACACCTTC.

The table lists this clonotype with many counts. The chain couples TRBV5-1 to TRBJ1-4, with 8 bases identical to TRBD1. CDR1 is SGHRS and CDR2 is YFSETQ in the germline V gene. The CDR3 totals 14 residues. The J segment lost 5 bases and the V segment lost 3 bases, leaving 3 bases of the junction unmatched. CDR3 region: CASSWTGTNEKLFF. DNA for the CDR3: TGCGCCAGCAGCTGGACAGGGACGAATGAAAAACTGTTTTTT.

This clonotype has ten or more counts. The J gene is TRBJ2-1, the V gene TRBV5-1; D ambiguous. V shed 4 bases and J shed 0 bases, with 8 bases lying between them. The CDR3 has 14 amino acids. Germline CDR1 and CDR2: SGHRS and YFSETQ. CDR3 nucleotides: TGCGCCAGCAGCGTACAGAGCTCCTACAATGAGCAGTTCTTC. Encoded protein: CASSVQSSYNEQFF.

A note on this clonotype: A much larger clonotype is one base distant, so this may be a read error. V and J are TRBV11-2 and TRBJ2-1, with 7 bases fitting TRBD2. This CDR3 is 13 amino acids long. CDR1 SGHAT and CDR2 FQNNGV come from the germline V gene. The CDR3 DNA is TGTACCAGCAGCTTAGGGCTTAGCGGGTTGGTGTTCTTC. This encodes CTSSLGLSGLVFF. Filled out from reference TRBV11-2 and TRBJ2-1, the complete variable domain reads EAGVAQSPRYKIIEKRQSVAFWCNPISGHATLYWYQQILGQGPKLLIQFQNNGVVDDSQLPKDRFSAERLKGVDSTLKIQPAKLEDSAVYLCTSSLGLSGLVFFGPGTRLTVL.

The V gene is TRBV6-5, the J gene TRBJ1-1; no definite D call. The V and J ends lost 2 bases and 3 bases respectively, with 13 bases between them. CDR1 and CDR2 from the germline V gene are MNHEY and SVGAGI. This CDR3 spans 15 amino acids. Written as DNA, the CDR3 is TGTGCCAGCAGTTACATGATGGGGTTCGACACTGAAGCTTTCTTT. Protein: CASSYMMGFDTEAFF.

In its sample, this clonotype was seen many times. The rearrangement uses TRBV29-1 and TRBJ2-7, with 9 bases matching TRBD2. CDR1 and CDR2 from the germline V gene are SQVTM and ANQGSEA. This CDR3 has 12 amino acids. V was clipped by 5 bases and J by 6 bases; unmatched bases: 5. The CDR3 sequence is CSVRAGGGEQYF. In DNA form, the CDR3 reads TGCAGCGTTCGGGCGGGAGGGGGCGAGCAGTACTTC.

This clonotype was detected only a few times. The rearrangement links TRBV12-3 or TRBV12-4 to TRBJ2-1, with 8 bases lining up with TRBD2. The CDR3 is 17 amino acids. V lost 3 bases, J lost 3 bases, and 10 bases stayed unmatched. This chain's CDR3 is CASSLSHSGNHYNEQFF. The CDR3 coding sequence is TGTGCCAGCAGTTTGTCCCATAGCGGGAACCACTACAATGAGCAGTTCTTC.

J is TRBJ2-1 and V is TRBV4-2; TRBD2 matches at 12 bases. CDR1 and CDR2 (germline): LGHNA, YNFKEQ. The CDR3 consists of 16 residues. V lost 3 bases and J lost 8; bases outside the gene matches: 8. The CDR3 protein is CASSQVLAGGPDEQFF. The CDR3 DNA reads TGTGCCAGCAGCCAGGTACTAGCGGGGGGCCCCGATGAGCAGTTCTTC.

In this sample, this clonotype turned up many times. The chain combines TRBV6-4 with TRBJ2-3; 8 nucleotides align to TRBD1. V shed 8 bases, J shed 3 bases, and the junction held 7 bases outside the gene matches. The CDR3 covers 14 residues. Germline CDR1 is MRHNA and CDR2 is SNTAGT. CDR3 sequence reads: CASSTGGWTDTQYF. CDR3 DNA sequence: TGTGCCAGCTCCACAGGGGGGTGGACAGATACGCAGTATTTT.

V usage is TRBV2 and J usage is TRBJ1-2; weak D call: TRBD1 (5 bases). Per the germline V gene, CDR1 is SNHLY and CDR2 is FYNNEI. The length of the CDR3 is 14 residues. Deletions cut 6 bases from V and 2 bases from J, with 13 bases between. The CDR3 region has the DNA TGTGCCAGCAGATTGGTCGGGGGAAACTATGGCTACACCTTC. Translated: CASRLVGGNYGYTF.

CDR3 sequence (DNA): TGTGCCAGCAGCACAACCACAAGGGAGCAGTACTTC. Translated, it gives CASSTTTREQYF. The chain has TRBV12-3 or TRBV12-4 and TRBJ2-7, with unresolved D. This CDR3 region has 12 residues. Trimming pared 6 bases from V and 7 bases from J, leaving 13 bases between.

The chain employs TRBV5-1 and TRBJ1-4; a weak D match, TRBD1 (6 bases). Germline V lookup: CDR1 SGHRS, CDR2 YFSETQ. The CDR3 is 19 residues long. Between the trimmed V and J ends, which lost 1 base and 2 bases, there was a span of 21 bases. Here the CDR3 reads CASSLYPLRGVVTNEKLFF. Here the CDR3 DNA reads TGCGCCAGCAGCTTGTACCCCCTCAGGGGCGTCGTGACTAATGAAAAACTGTTTTTT.

The V call is TRBV20-1, the J call TRBJ2-2, with 14 bases that match TRBD2. The CDR3 is 16 residues long. Germline CDR1 and CDR2: DFQATT and SNEGSKA (reference sequence). Trimming took 4 bases from V and 5 from J; bases not matched to a gene: 6. Here the CDR3 DNA reads TGCAGTGCTAAGACTAGCGGGAGGGCCATGACCGGGGAGCTGTTTTTT. This translates into CSAKTSGRAMTGELFF.

This clonotype counts as medium-sized. The chain is built from TRBV7-6 and TRBJ2-2; D is tentatively TRBD1 or TRBD2 (5 bases each). Germline V lookup: CDR1 SGHVS, CDR2 FNYEAQ. There are 19 residues in the CDR3. Trimming stripped 3 bases from V and 0 bases from J, with 20 bases between. The chain's CDR3 is CASSFKGPFATPNTGELFF. DNA for the CDR3: TGTGCCAGCAGCTTCAAGGGACCCTTCGCGACTCCGAACACCGGGGAGCTGTTTTTT.